The rows below give T cell receptor beta chains drawn from one sample of a study of cytomegalovirus exposure and HLA in healthy donors. The data were produced by immunoSEQ multiplex PCR, yet TCRdb's version contains in-frame clones alone and is incomplete. The table includes around 230,000 clones, roughly 87% detected once. The specimen sequenced was PBMCs. The receptors here all came from a man aged 40-50 years in good health and CMV-seropositive. CDR3s include the opening cysteine and the closing phenylalanine or tryptophan. The D gene is left open where the match is weak. Expanded clones get a size class; other rows say once, few or many, or leave the size out.

clone_size | d_call | j_call | v_call | cdr3_nt | cdr3_aa
- | - | TRBJ2-3 | TRBV10-3 | TGTGCCATCAGTGAGGAAGCAGGCCGCACAGATACGCAGTATTTT | CAISEEAGRTDTQYF
- | - | TRBJ1-4 | TRBV30 | TGTGCCTGGAGTGTAATTCGAGGGCCTAATGAAAAACTGTTTTTT | CAWSVIRGPNEKLFF
- | - | TRBJ2-7 | TRBV7-9 | TGTGCCAGCAGCTTGGGAACAGGACGCGAGCAGTACTTC | CASSLGTGREQYF
once | TRBD1 | TRBJ1-1 | TRBV4-1 | TGCGCCAGCAGCCAAGATGCCGGACAGGGGGCTGAAGCTTTCTTT | CASSQDAGQGAEAFF
- | - | TRBJ2-7 | TRBV10-3 | TGTGCCATCAGTGATTTCGGAGGGTTGGGCGAGCAGTACTTC | CAISDFGGLGEQYF
- | TRBD1 | TRBJ2-1 | TRBV19 | TGTGCCAGTAGTACCTCCCCCACAGGGGCTTCCTACAATGAGCAGTTCTTC | CASSTSPTGASYNEQFF
- | - | TRBJ1-1 | TRBV30 | TGTGTCTGCCATGACAGACTGAACACTGAAGCTTTCTTT | CVCHDRLNTEAFF
- | - | TRBJ1-2 | TRBV9 | TGTGCCAGCAGCGTAGCGGAGGGCCACTCCTTCTATGGCTACACCTTC | CASSVAEGHSFYGYTF
once | TRBD1 | TRBJ2-5 | TRBV9 | TGTGCCAGCAGCACCGGGACAGGACCAGGGGAGACCCAGTACTTC | CASSTGTGPGETQYF
- | - | TRBJ1-1 | TRBV7-9 | TGTGCCAGCAGCGCCGGACAGATGAACACTGAAGCTTTCTTT | CASSAGQMNTEAFF
- | TRBD2 | TRBJ2-2 | TRBV6-4 | TGTGCCAGCAGTGAATCGGGAGGCGACACCGGGGAGCTGTTTTTT | CASSESGGDTGELFF
- | TRBD1 | TRBJ1-5 | TRBV10-3 | TGTGCCATCAGTCCCGGACAGGGAGGCAATCAGCCCCAGCATTTT | CAISPGQGGNQPQHF
once | - | TRBJ2-7 | TRBV27 | TGTGCCAGCAGTTTCGCGGGGGCGCACGAGCAGTACTTC | CASSFAGAHEQYF
- | - | TRBJ2-2 | TRBV2 | TGTGCCAGCAGAAGACTAGACCCGGACACCGGGGAGCTGTTTTTT | CASRRLDPDTGELFF
- | - | TRBJ2-3 | TRBV25-1 | TGTGCCAGCAGTGAAGCGGGAAGCACAGATACGCAGTATTTT | CASSEAGSTDTQYF
- | - | TRBJ2-1 | TRBV28 | TGTGCCAGCACCATGACTCTTTACAATGAGCAGTTCTTC | CASTMTLYNEQFF
- | - | TRBJ2-2 | TRBV10-1 | TGCGCCAGCAGTGAAGAACTAGCAACCGGGGAGCTGTTTTTT | CASSEELATGELFF
once | - | TRBJ2-1 | TRBV9 | TGTGCCAGCAGCGTAGTGAGCGGAGCCTACAATGAGCAGTTCTTC | CASSVVSGAYNEQFF
- | TRBD1 | TRBJ2-7 | TRBV7-2 | TGTGCCAGCAGCTTACGACAGGGGAGGTCCTACGAGCAGTACTTC | CASSLRQGRSYEQYF
- | TRBD1 | TRBJ1-3 | TRBV30 | TGTGCCTGGAGTGTAGGGCAGGGGGCTGGAAACACCATATATTTT | CAWSVGQGAGNTIYF
- | - | TRBJ1-1 | TRBV7-9 | TGTGCCAGCAGCCCCATGAACAGGGTTACTGAAGCTTTCTTT | CASSPMNRVTEAFF
once | - | TRBJ1-1 | TRBV9 | TGTGCCAGCAGCGTGGCAGGCGGGATGAACACTGAAGCTTTCTTT | CASSVAGGMNTEAFF
- | TRBD2 | TRBJ2-5 | TRBV9 | TGTGCCAGCAGCGTAGGAGCTGCGGGAGGGAAGGAGACCCAGTACTTC | CASSVGAAGGKETQYF
- | TRBD1 | TRBJ2-5 | TRBV9 | TGTGCCAGCAGCGGACACGGGACAGATGAGACCCAGTACTTC | CASSGHGTDETQYF
- | TRBD2 | TRBJ2-3 | TRBV30 | TGTGCCTGGAGGAGACTAGCGGCTAGCACAGATACGCAGTATTTT | CAWRRLAASTDTQYF
- | - | TRBJ2-1 | TRBV29-1 | TGCAGCGTTGAAGACGTTGCGAATGAGCAGTTCTTC | CSVEDVANEQFF
- | - | TRBJ2-5 | TRBV9 | TGTGCCAGCAGCGTAGTCCCCCAGCGAGAAGAGACCCAGTACTTC | CASSVVPQREETQYF
few | - | TRBJ1-4 | TRBV30 | TGTGCCTGGAGTGTAACGAGGCTAAATGAAAAACTGTTTTTT | CAWSVTRLNEKLFF
- | TRBD2 | TRBJ2-7 | TRBV5-1 | TGCGCCAGCAGCTTGCTCCGGGAGGGTTACGAGCAGTACTTC | CASSLLREGYEQYF
- | - | TRBJ1-1 | TRBV5-6 | TGTGCCAGCAGCAAACGAGACACTGAAGCTTTCTTT | CASSKRDTEAFF
- | - | TRBJ2-3 | TRBV6-1 | TGTGCCAGCAGTGAAGGTCTGAGGGCCACTACAGATACGCAGTATTTT | CASSEGLRATTDTQYF
- | TRBD1 | TRBJ2-7 | TRBV5-1 | TGCGCCAGCAGCTACCGACAGGGTTTGAGCGAGCAGTACTTC | CASSYRQGLSEQYF
- | - | TRBJ2-5 | TRBV7-6 | TGTGCCAGCAGCTCTACCTTGACGGGACAAGAGACCCAGTACTTC | CASSSTLTGQETQYF
- | - | TRBJ1-2 | TRBV18 | TGTGCCAGCTCACGACAGGCCAGCAACTATGGCTACACCTTC | CASSRQASNYGYTF
- | - | TRBJ1-2 | TRBV7-9 | TGTGCCAGCAGCTCCGACAGCTATGGCTACACCTTC | CASSSDSYGYTF
- | TRBD2 | TRBJ2-2 | TRBV4-1 | TGCGCCAGCAGCCACCACGGGGGGACTAGAGGTACCGGGGAGCTGTTTTTT | CASSHHGGTRGTGELFF
- | TRBD1 | TRBJ2-2 | TRBV11-2 | TGTGCCAGCAGGCTGGGGGGGACAGGGGCCACCGGGGAGCTGTTTTTT | CASRLGGTGATGELFF
- | - | TRBJ2-7 | TRBV18 | TGTGCCAGCTCACCGCAGGGGGGCGGCTCCTACGAGCAGTACTTC | CASSPQGGGSYEQYF
- | - | TRBJ1-3 | TRBV28 | TGTGCCAGCAGTTTATCAGGTCTCTGGAAAGGCACCATATATTTT | CASSLSGLWKGTIYF
- | - | TRBJ1-1 | TRBV5-6 | TGTGCCAGCATGTTCTTGGGGGCGCAAGGGAACACTGAAGCTTTCTTT | CASMFLGAQGNTEAFF
- | - | TRBJ2-3 | TRBV9 | TGTGCCAGCAGCGTAGGAGGGCCCACTGATACGCAGTATTTT | CASSVGGPTDTQYF
- | - | TRBJ1-5 | TRBV18 | TGTGCCAGCTCCCTGGGGGCCCGTGATTGGCAGCCCCAGCATTTT | CASSLGARDWQPQHF
- | - | TRBJ2-2 | TRBV4-2 | TGTGCCAGCAGCCAAGATCTGCCGGGACTCCGCGGGGAGCTGTTTTTT | CASSQDLPGLRGELFF
- | - | TRBJ2-5 | TRBV7-9 | TGTGCCAGCAGCTCAGGACAAGAACAAGAGACCCAGTACTTC | CASSSGQEQETQYF
- | TRBD1 | TRBJ2-4 | TRBV4-2 | TGTGCCAGCAGTCTGGGACAGGGACCCTCCACGGGAAACATTCAGTACTTC | CASSLGQGPSTGNIQYF
few | TRBD1 | TRBJ2-5 | TRBV19 | TGTGCCAGTAGTATTTCGTCCCAGGGGGCTCATGAGACCCAGTACTTC | CASSISSQGAHETQYF
few | TRBD1 | TRBJ2-3 | TRBV19 | TGTGCCAGTAGTATACTCAGGGGGGATACGCAGTATTTT | CASSILRGDTQYF
few | - | TRBJ1-3 | TRBV5-1 | TGCGCCAGCAGCTTGGCAGGGGACCCTGGAAACACCATATATTTT | CASSLAGDPGNTIYF
- | - | TRBJ1-1 | TRBV25-1 | TGTGCCAGCAGTGAAGCTGGGCCCCGGAACACTGAAGCTTTCTTT | CASSEAGPRNTEAFF
- | - | TRBJ1-1 | TRBV7-8 | TGTGCCAGCAGCTTCCCAGGAAAAACTGAAGCTTTCTTT | CASSFPGKTEAFF
few | TRBD1 | TRBJ1-1 | TRBV7-9 | TGTGCCAGCAGCTGGGACAGGGGGACGGAAGCTTTCTTT | CASSWDRGTEAFF